This TCR beta chain derives from a study of blood T cell repertoires in COVID-19. About the research overall: PBMCs, B-cell-depleted T cells, or T cells were the source of the cDNA or gDNA that made up the material.

In terms of age and location, participants ranged from roughly 18 to 90 years and lived in 24 US areas. Source study methods: Estimation of nucleated cell counts was performed using reference gene primer amplification. Sequencing used immunoSEQ multiplex PCR; TCRdb keeps in-frame clones, though not all of them. V, J and clone size are those of that table, while D and trimming were read from the DNA. In the table there are a few hundred thousand clones, around nine tenths of which are singletons. V lost 6 bases and J 0 bases, leaving 6 bases between the germline ends. The CDR3 has 13 residues. J is TRBJ1-5 and V is TRBV12-3 or TRBV12-4; D remains ambiguous. Source material: PBMCs or T cells enriched from blood (not recorded which). The clonotype originates from a woman between 45 and 60 years old who had recovered from COVID-19. The CDR3 DNA follows: TGTGCCAGCAGCCCGTTTAGCAATCAGCCCCAGCATTTT. Residues: CASSPFSNQPQHF.